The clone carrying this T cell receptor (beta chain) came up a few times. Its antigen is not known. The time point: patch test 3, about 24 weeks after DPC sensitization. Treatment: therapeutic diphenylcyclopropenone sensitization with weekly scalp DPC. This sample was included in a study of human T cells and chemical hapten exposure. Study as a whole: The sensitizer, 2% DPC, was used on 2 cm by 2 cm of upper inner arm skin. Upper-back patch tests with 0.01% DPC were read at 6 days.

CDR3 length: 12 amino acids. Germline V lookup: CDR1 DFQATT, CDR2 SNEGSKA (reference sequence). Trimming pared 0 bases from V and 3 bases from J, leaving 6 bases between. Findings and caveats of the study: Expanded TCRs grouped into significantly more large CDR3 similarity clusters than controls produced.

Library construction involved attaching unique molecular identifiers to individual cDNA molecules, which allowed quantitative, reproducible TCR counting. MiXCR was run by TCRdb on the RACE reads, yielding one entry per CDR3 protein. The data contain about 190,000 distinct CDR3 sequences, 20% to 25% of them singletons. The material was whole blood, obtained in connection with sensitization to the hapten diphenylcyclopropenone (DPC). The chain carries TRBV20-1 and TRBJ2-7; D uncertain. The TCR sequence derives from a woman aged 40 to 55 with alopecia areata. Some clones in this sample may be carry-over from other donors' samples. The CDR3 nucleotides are TGCAGTGCTAGAGATCAATTCTACGAGCAGTACTTC. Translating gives CSARDQFYEQYF.